One and the same sample provided the 24 T cell receptor beta chains below, sequenced in a study of OX40 agonist ivuxolimab in advanced cancers. Library preparation used the immunoSEQ multiplex PCR assay. Entries here come from immuneACCESS through TCRdb and include only in-frame sequences with V and J called. Some clones fail to appear in such tables; in the studies checked, an unresolved V gene covers under half of the shortfall, and the cause of the remainder is unknown. Across this sample there are some 48,000 clones, with roughly 79% seen only once. The ten largest make up 7.9% of the sample. This specimen consisted of CD4+ or CD8+ T cells sorted from blood, obtained in a trial of the OX40 agonist ivuxolimab. These receptors all stem from an adult with an advanced solid tumor such as melanoma, head and neck, liver or kidney cancer.

The chain carries TRBV7-9 and TRBJ2-7, with TRBD1 matching over 8 bases. Losses at the gene ends were 5 bases for V and 3 bases for J; bases not matched to a gene: 6. Germline assignment: CDR1 SEHNR and CDR2 FQNEAQ (reference sequence). The CDR3 has 14 amino acids. As DNA, the CDR3 is TGTGCCAGCAGCGGGGGGACAGGAGACTACGAGCAGTACTTC. Translated: CASSGGTGDYEQYF. The full variable domain, completed using reference TRBV7-9 and TRBJ2-7, is DTGVSQNPRHKITKRGQNVTFRCDPISEHNRLYWYRQTLGQGPEFLTYFQNEAQLEKSRLLSDRFSAERPKGSFSTLEIQRTEQGDSAMYLCASSGGTGDYEQYFGPGTRLTVT.

The chain couples TRBV5-4 to TRBJ2-1; tentatively, D is TRBD2 (6 bases). In germline, CDR1 is SGHNT, CDR2 YYREEE (reference sequence). The CDR3 is made up of 15 amino acids. The V and J ends lost 4 bases and 3 bases respectively, with 14 bases between them. CDR3 sequence reads: CASSPSGGYYNEQFF. DNA for the CDR3: TGTGCCAGCAGCCCGTCCGGGGGATACTACAATGAGCAGTTCTTC.

V usage is TRBV6-5 and J usage is TRBJ2-3, with 14 positions matching TRBD2. The CDR3 extends over 15 amino acids. V lost 6 bases to trimming and J lost 6 bases; unmatched junction nucleotides: 5. Per the germline V gene, CDR1 is MNHEY and CDR2 is SVGAGI. The CDR3 region has the DNA TGTGCCAGCAGCAGGACTAGCGGGAGGTCGGATACGCAGTATTTT. This sequence encodes CASSRTSGRSDTQYF.

This clone was found many times. Other DNA sequences in the same sample also yield this CDR3. In nucleotides, the CDR3 is TGTGCCAGCAGCTTAGTACCAAGCGAGACCCAGTACTTC. Amino acid sequence: CASSLVPSETQYF. This chain uses TRBV5-4 with TRBJ2-5; D uncertain. The germline V and J ends were trimmed by 2 bases and 5 bases, with 10 bases remaining between them. This CDR3 is 13 amino acids long. CDR1 is SGHNT and CDR2 is YYREEE in the germline V gene (reference sequence).

This clone was detected once. The chain has TRBV30 and TRBJ1-5, with 9 bases aligning to TRBD1. In germline, CDR1 is GTSNPN, CDR2 SVGIG (reference sequence). This CDR3 has 14 residues. V lost 1 base and J lost 4; bases outside the gene matches: 2. Written as DNA, the CDR3 is TGTGCCTGGAGTGCCGGACAGGGGAATCAGCCCCAGCATTTT. It yields the protein CAWSAGQGNQPQHF.

The chain uses TRBV7-9 and TRBJ2-5, with TRBD1 matching 10 bases. V dropped 5 bases and J dropped 3; count of bases not matched to a gene: 3. This CDR3 has 14 residues. Germline V lookup: CDR1 SEHNR, CDR2 FQNEAQ (reference sequence). The DNA for the CDR3 is TGTGCCAGCAGCGCGGACAGGGGGGAAGAGACCCAGTACTTC. This encodes CASSADRGEETQYF.

The V gene is TRBV27, the J gene TRBJ2-7, with D possibly being TRBD2 (6 bases). Between the trimmed V and J ends, which lost 5 bases and 1 base, there was a span of 12 bases. The germline CDR1 and CDR2 sequences are MNHEY and SMNVEV (reference sequence). The CDR3 has 14 amino acids. The CDR3 region is CASSRVSGSYEQYF. Written as DNA, the CDR3 is TGTGCCAGCAGTCGGGTTAGCGGATCCTACGAGCAGTACTTC.

The gene calls are TRBV6-5 and TRBJ2-7; D is ambiguous. Germline V gene lookup returns CDR1 MNHEY and CDR2 SVGAGI. The V end lost 0 bases, the J end lost 5 bases, and 2 bases lay between the germline ends. The CDR3 consists of 11 residues. In nucleotides, the CDR3 is TGTGCCAGCAGTTACTCGAACGAGCAGTACTTC. This gives the protein CASSYSNEQYF.

This sequence joins TRBV2 and TRBJ2-3; D is ambiguous. V shed 7 bases and J shed 4 bases, with 9 bases lying between them. The CDR3 contains 12 residues. Germline values: CDR1 SNHLY, CDR2 FYNNEI. DNA for the CDR3: TGTGCCAGCAATGCGGAAGCAGATACGCAGTATTTT. As protein: CASNAEADTQYF.

The V gene is TRBV6-5, the J gene TRBJ2-1; D is unresolved. V lost 0 bases to trimming and J lost 6 bases, with 3 bases between them. In germline, CDR1 is MNHEY, CDR2 SVGAGI. The CDR3 runs 12 residues. This CDR3 reads CASSYSSNEQFF. CDR3 bases: TGTGCCAGCAGTTACTCATCCAATGAGCAGTTCTTC.

This clone was observed once. The chain couples TRBV18 to TRBJ2-7, with D unresolved. Germline V gives CDR1 KGHSH, CDR2 LQKENI. The CDR3 totals 12 residues. V shed 3 bases and J shed 5 bases, with 8 bases lying between them. The CDR3 reads CASSPSGDEQYF. The CDR3 region has the DNA TGTGCCAGCTCACCTTCTGGGGACGAGCAGTACTTC.

The rearrangement joins TRBV7-2 to TRBJ1-6; tentative D call: TRBD1 (6 bases). Germline V gene sequence: CDR1 SGHTA, CDR2 FQGNSA. The V gene lost 5 bases and the J gene lost 8 bases, with 16 bases spanning the gap. This CDR3 comprises 15 residues. The CDR3 DNA reads TGTGCCAGCAGCCCGCAGGGGCGCGGGGATTCACCCCTCCACTTT. Encoded protein: CASSPQGRGDSPLHF.

This clone was detected only once. The rearrangement uses TRBV7-2 and TRBJ2-7; the match to TRBD2 covers 7 bases. After removal of 2 bases from V and 0 bases from J, the junction contained 7 bases not matched to a gene. The length of the CDR3 is 16 residues. CDR1 is SGHTA, CDR2 FQGNSA, per germline. Here the CDR3 reads CASSLSGGRPSYEQYF. The CDR3 nucleotides read TGTGCCAGCAGCTTATCGGGCGGGAGACCCTCCTACGAGCAGTACTTC.

The chain has TRBV18 and TRBJ1-6, with D hard to call. The CDR3 sequence is 15 residues long. Per the germline V gene, CDR1 is KGHSH and CDR2 is LQKENI. V lost 3 bases to trimming and J lost 7 bases, with 13 bases between them. In nucleotides, the CDR3 is TGTGCCAGCTCACCGTATGCTAACGCGAATTCACCCCTCCACTTT. Translation: CASSPYANANSPLHF.

The chain recombines TRBV19 with TRBJ1-1, with unresolved D. V lost 5 bases to trimming and J lost 0 bases, with 16 bases between them. Germline CDR1 is LNHDA and CDR2 is SQIVND (reference sequence). The CDR3 length is 16 residues. The CDR3 spells CASSFGARAMNTEAFF. In nucleotides, the CDR3 is TGTGCCAGTAGTTTCGGCGCCAGAGCGATGAACACTGAAGCTTTCTTT.

This sequence joins TRBV30 and TRBJ2-7; 11 nucleotides agree with TRBD2. After removal of 0 bases from V and 2 bases from J, the junction contained 9 bases not matched to a gene. The CDR3 is 17 residues long. CDR1 and CDR2 from the germline V gene are GTSNPN and SVGIG (reference sequence). The CDR3 nucleotides read TGTGCCTGGAGTGTAAAGCTAGCGGGAGGAACCGCCTACGAGCAGTACTTC. Protein product: CAWSVKLAGGTAYEQYF.

V and J are TRBV6-5 and TRBJ2-7, with 11 positions matching TRBD2. The CDR3 length is 15 residues. Germline assignment: CDR1 MNHEY and CDR2 SVGAGI. Germline trimming cut 4 bases from V and 4 bases from J; bases unmatched to any gene: 6. The CDR3 bases are TGTGCCAGCAGTTCAATAGCGGGAGGGGGATACGAGCAGTACTTC. Translation: CASSSIAGGGYEQYF.

The gene calls are TRBV19 and TRBJ2-7; D gene ambiguous. V gave up 0 bases and J gave up 5 bases, with 8 bases separating them. The CDR3 runs to 13 residues. Per germline, CDR1 LNHDA and CDR2 SQIVND (reference sequence). CDR3 amino acids: CASSIEAWDEQYF. CDR3 sequence (DNA): TGTGCCAGTAGTATAGAAGCTTGGGACGAGCAGTACTTC.

The rearrangement joins TRBV7-9 to TRBJ2-7; 8 positions match TRBD2. The J segment lost 2 bases and the V segment lost 8 bases, leaving 5 bases of the junction unmatched. Germline V gene data show CDR1 as SEHNR and CDR2 as FQNEAQ (reference sequence). This CDR3 has 13 residues. CDR3 coding DNA: TGTGCCAGCGAAGCGGGGGCAACCTACGAGCAGTACTTC. It yields the protein CASEAGATYEQYF.

The rearrangement links TRBV2 to TRBJ1-6; no clear D. The CDR3 length is 16 residues. Trimming removed 2 bases at V and 7 bases at J, with 15 bases between. In germline, CDR1 is SNHLY, CDR2 FYNNEI. This CDR3 is CASSELWSGYNSPLHF. The CDR3 bases are TGTGCCAGCAGTGAATTGTGGTCGGGTTACAATTCACCCCTCCACTTT.

The chain recombines TRBV14 with TRBJ1-2, with D tentatively TRBD1 (5 bases). The CDR3 is 15 residues long. Per germline, CDR1 SGHDN and CDR2 FVKESK. Trimming pared 4 bases from V and 3 bases from J, leaving 15 bases between. The CDR3 DNA follows: TGTGCCAGCAGCCCCCGGGGCCTGGACCACTATGGCTACACCTTC. This sequence encodes CASSPRGLDHYGYTF.

This rearrangement joins TRBV10-1 to TRBJ2-2, with D unresolved. Germline V lookup: CDR1 WNHNN, CDR2 SYGVQD (reference sequence). CDR3 length equals 14 residues. V was pared by 3 bases and J by 6 bases, with 11 bases between. The CDR3, as DNA: TGCGCCAGCAGTGATGACCATAGCTCCGGGGAGCTGTTTTTT. It is translated as CASSDDHSSGELFF.

The rearrangement links TRBV2 to TRBJ2-1; the D gene could be TRBD1 or TRBD2 (6 bases each). The V gene's germline CDR1 is SNHLY and CDR2 FYNNEI. The length of the CDR3 is 14 residues. V lost 9 bases and J lost 4, with 16 bases in between. Here the CDR3 reads CARQRGAAYNEQFF. CDR3 DNA sequence: TGTGCCAGACAGAGGGGGGCGGCATACAATGAGCAGTTCTTC.

In regard to this clone: In the same sample, other DNA sequences code for this CDR3. The chain uses TRBV6-4 and TRBJ1-2; D ambiguous. The germline gives CDR1 MRHNA, CDR2 SNTAGT. The ends were cut back, 4 bases at V and 8 bases at J, with 17 bases in the middle. The CDR3 runs to 14 residues. This CDR3 is CASSATSLGGGYTF. The CDR3 region has the DNA TGTGCCAGCAGTGCCACGTCCCTGGGAGGGGGCTACACCTTC.